This entry concerns a single T cell receptor (beta chain). This sample was included in a study of T cell changes during pregnancy in multiple sclerosis. V was pared by 6 bases and J by 0 bases, with 11 bases between. There are 14 residues in the CDR3. CDR1 LNHDA and CDR2 SQIVND come from the germline V gene (reference sequence). Libraries were prepared by immunoSEQ multiplex PCR; TCRdb keeps only in-frame clonotypes and omits some of them. This table holds tens of thousands of clones, approximately 92% found once. This clonotype was obtained from a female donor with multiple sclerosis, enrolled in a pregnancy study. The chain employs TRBV19 and TRBJ1-2; a weak D match, TRBD1 (6 bases). This sample comprised peripheral blood, obtained in the first trimester of pregnancy. The CDR3 loop reads CASSPDRSNYGYTF. CDR3 nucleotides: TGTGCCAGTAGCCCGGACAGATCTAACTATGGCTACACCTTC.